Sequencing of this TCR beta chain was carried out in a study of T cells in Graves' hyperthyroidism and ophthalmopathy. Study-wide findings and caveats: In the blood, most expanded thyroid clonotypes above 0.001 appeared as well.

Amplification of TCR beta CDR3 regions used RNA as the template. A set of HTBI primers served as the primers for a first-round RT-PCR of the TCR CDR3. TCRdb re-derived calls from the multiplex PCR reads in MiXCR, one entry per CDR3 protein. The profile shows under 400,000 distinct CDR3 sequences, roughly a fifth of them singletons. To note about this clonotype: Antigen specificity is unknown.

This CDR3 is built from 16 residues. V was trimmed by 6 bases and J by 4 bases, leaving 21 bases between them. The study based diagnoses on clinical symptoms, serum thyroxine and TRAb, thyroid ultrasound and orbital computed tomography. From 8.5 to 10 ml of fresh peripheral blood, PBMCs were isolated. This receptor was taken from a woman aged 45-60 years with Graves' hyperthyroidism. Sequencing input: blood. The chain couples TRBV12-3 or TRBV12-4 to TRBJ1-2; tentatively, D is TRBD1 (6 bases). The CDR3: CASRPHRQARGYGYTF. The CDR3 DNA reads TGTGCCAGCAGACCTCATAGACAGGCTCGGGGCTATGGCTACACCTTC.